This record covers a single T cell receptor beta chain. Its antigen is as yet unknown. The record originates from a study of PD-L1 blockade in urothelial cancer. Study details: Blood analysis occurred 3 weeks (second dose) and 6 weeks after treatment start.

Spiked synthetic TCR analogs estimated absolute template abundance per PCR. Generated by immunoSEQ multiplex PCR, the TCRdb table keeps only in-frame clones and is missing some. The sample has some 24,000 clones; 84% are singletons. The length of the CDR3 is 15 residues. The V gene's germline CDR1 is SGHTA and CDR2 FQGNSA. V was clipped by 6 bases and J by 5 bases; unmatched bases: 6. Pretreatment and on-treatment blood mononuclear cell samples were taken, totaling between 1 and 8 time points per patient. Study-level findings and limits: Clonality of blood TCR below the median before treatment predicted better survival.

Sample: PBMCs, taken around atezolizumab (anti-PD-L1) treatment. This chain joins TRBV7-2 and TRBJ2-7; 14 bases map to TRBD2. The source of this sequence is a man aged 65 to 79 with urothelial cancer. CDR3: CASRTGTSGRNEQYF. The CDR3 coding sequence is TGTGCCAGCAGAACCGGGACTAGCGGGAGAAACGAGCAGTACTTC.